This TCR beta chain was sequenced in a study of T cell changes during pregnancy in multiple sclerosis. TCRdb's table, derived via immunoSEQ multiplex PCR, lists solely in-frame clones and lacks some. Among around 69,000 clones listed, 90% to 95% were seen once. The germline V gene encodes CDR1 LNHDA and CDR2 SQIVND (reference sequence). J was trimmed by 5 bases and V by 8 bases; bases with no gene match: 15. The CDR3 extends over 16 amino acids. This receptor was taken from a female donor with multiple sclerosis, enrolled in a pregnancy study. This specimen consisted of CD8+ T cells from peripheral blood mononuclear cells, obtained before pregnancy. The rearrangement uses TRBV19 and TRBJ2-1; 7 nucleotides match TRBD1. CDR3 DNA sequence: TGTGCCAGTTCAAAAGACAGGGAATATTCTAACAATGAGCAGTTCTTC. Protein product: CASSKDREYSNNEQFF.